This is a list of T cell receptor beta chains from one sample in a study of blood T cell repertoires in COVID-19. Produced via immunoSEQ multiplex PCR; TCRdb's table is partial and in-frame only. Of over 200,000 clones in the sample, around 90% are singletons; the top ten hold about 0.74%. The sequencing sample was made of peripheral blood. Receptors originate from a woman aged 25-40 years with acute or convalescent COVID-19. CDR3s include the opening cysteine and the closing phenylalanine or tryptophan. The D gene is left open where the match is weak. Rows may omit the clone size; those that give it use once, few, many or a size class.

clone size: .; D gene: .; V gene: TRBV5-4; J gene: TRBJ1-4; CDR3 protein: CASSAALTNEKLFF; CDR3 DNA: TGTGCCAGCAGCGCTGCGTTAACTAATGAAAAACTGTTTTTT
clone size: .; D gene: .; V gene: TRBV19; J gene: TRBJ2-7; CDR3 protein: CASSMTYNSYEQYF; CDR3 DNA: TGTGCCAGTAGTATGACATATAACTCCTACGAGCAGTACTTC
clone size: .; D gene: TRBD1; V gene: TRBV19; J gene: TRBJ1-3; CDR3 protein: CASSLQGVRGNTIYF; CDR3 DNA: TGTGCCAGTAGTCTCCAGGGGGTCCGTGGAAACACCATATATTTT
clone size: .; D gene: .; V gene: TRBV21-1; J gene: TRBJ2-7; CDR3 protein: CASRLRVATSSYEQYF; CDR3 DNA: TGTGCCAGCAGATTGAGAGTGGCTACTAGCTCCTACGAGCAGTACTTC
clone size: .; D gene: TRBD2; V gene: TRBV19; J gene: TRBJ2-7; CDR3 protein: CASNPGGGTHYEQYF; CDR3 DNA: TGTGCCAGTAACCCGGGAGGGGGGACCCACTACGAGCAGTACTTC
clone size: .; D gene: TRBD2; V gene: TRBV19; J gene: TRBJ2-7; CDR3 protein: CASSRASGGSYEQYF; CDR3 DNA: TGTGCCAGTAGTAGAGCTAGCGGGGGATCCTACGAGCAGTACTTC
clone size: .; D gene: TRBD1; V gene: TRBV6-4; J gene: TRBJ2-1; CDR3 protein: CASSRGTDRGEQFF; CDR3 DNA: TGTGCCAGCAGTAGGGGGACAGATCGGGGTGAGCAGTTCTTC
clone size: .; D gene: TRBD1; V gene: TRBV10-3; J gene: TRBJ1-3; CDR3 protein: CAIQNGQGRSRNTIYF; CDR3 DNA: TGTGCCATTCAGAACGGACAGGGCCGGTCTCGTAACACCATATATTTT
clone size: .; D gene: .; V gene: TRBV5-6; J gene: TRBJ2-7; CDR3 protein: CASSLTGANFYEQYF; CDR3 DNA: TGTGCCAGCAGTTTAACAGGCGCGAACTTCTACGAGCAGTACTTC
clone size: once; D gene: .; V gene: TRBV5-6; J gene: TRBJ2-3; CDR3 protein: CASSNRGTDTQYF; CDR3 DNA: TGTGCCAGCAGCAACAGGGGCACAGATACGCAGTATTTT
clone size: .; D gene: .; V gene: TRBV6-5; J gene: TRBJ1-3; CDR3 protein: CASSYLGQRSGNTIYF; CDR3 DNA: TGTGCCAGCAGTTACCTGGGACAACGCTCTGGAAACACCATATATTTT
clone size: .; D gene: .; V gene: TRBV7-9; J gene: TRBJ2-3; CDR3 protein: CASSLWGVEGDTQYF; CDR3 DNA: TGTGCCAGCAGCTTGTGGGGAGTGGAGGGGGATACGCAGTATTTT
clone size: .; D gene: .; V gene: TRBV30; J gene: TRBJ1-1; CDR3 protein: CACGRENTEAFF; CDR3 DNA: TGTGCCTGCGGCAGGGAGAACACTGAAGCTTTCTTT
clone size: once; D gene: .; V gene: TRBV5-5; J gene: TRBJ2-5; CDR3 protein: CASSRGWGQETQYF; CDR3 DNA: TGTGCCAGCAGCCGGGGTTGGGGCCAAGAGACCCAGTACTTC